The T cell receptor beta chain under discussion was sequenced for a study of identical twins. Points from the study as a whole: Sharing of beta out-of-frame sequences by twins showed a weaker excess. Fewer insertions characterized abundant cord blood beta clonotypes, whereas memory repertoires showed none.

This clonotype has a handful of counts. Its target is unknown. TCRdb fed the 5' RACE reads into MiXCR, producing one record per CDR3 protein. This sample has approximately 500,000 distinct CDR3 sequences, with 20% to 30% found just once. This CDR3 has 17 amino acids. Per germline, CDR1 SGHRS and CDR2 YFSETQ. V trimming: 4 bases; J trimming: 0 bases; junction bases outside the gene matches: 9. The same sample was also used in a study of T cells expressing NK-cell markers. Turning to that study: Several experiments employed an anti-gamma-delta TCR antibody to confine sorting to alpha-beta TCR T cells.

This clonotype was obtained from a woman between 18 and 29 years old in good health. The specimen was CD4+ T cells sorted from blood. The chain carries TRBV5-1 and TRBJ2-1; 8 bases align to TRBD1. CDR3 nucleotides: TGCGCCAGCAGCCCCCTCGGGCAGGGGGCCTCCTACAATGAGCAGTTCTTC. It is translated as CASSPLGQGASYNEQFF.